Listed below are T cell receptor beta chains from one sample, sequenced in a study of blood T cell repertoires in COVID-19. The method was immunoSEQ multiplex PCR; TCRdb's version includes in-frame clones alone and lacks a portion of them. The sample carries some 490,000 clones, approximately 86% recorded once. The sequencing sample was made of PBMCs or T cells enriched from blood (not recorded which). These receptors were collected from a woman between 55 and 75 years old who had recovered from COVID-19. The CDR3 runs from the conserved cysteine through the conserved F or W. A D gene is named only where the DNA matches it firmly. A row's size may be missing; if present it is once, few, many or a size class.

TGTGCCAGCAGCTTACTCGGGGGGTTCACAGATACGCAGTATTTT	CASSLLGGFTDTQYF	TRBD2	TRBV11-2	TRBJ2-3	NA
TGTGCCAGCAGCTTAACAGGGGGCAGATTATACGAGCAGTACTTC	CASSLTGGRLYEQYF	TRBD1	TRBV11-2	TRBJ2-7	NA
TGTGCCAGCAGCCAAGATATAACTGACAGGACTTCCTCCTATAATTCACCCCTCCACTTT	CASSQDITDRTSSYNSPLHF	NA	TRBV4-2	TRBJ1-6	once
TGCGCCAGCAGCCCTGGGGCAGGGGCAGGTCAGCCCCAGCATTTT	CASSPGAGAGQPQHF	NA	TRBV5-1	TRBJ1-5	NA
TGTGCCAGCAGTTACTCGGCGGGGGGTCAAGAAAAACTGTTTTTT	CASSYSAGGQEKLFF	NA	TRBV6-6	TRBJ1-4	few
TGTGCCTGGAGCGCGGACAGGGGAGTGGGGAGCAATCAGCCCCAGCATTTT	CAWSADRGVGSNQPQHF	TRBD1	TRBV30	TRBJ1-5	NA
TGCGCCAGCAGCCAAGAGACGGGCAGGGCCCCCGGTGGCTACACCTTC	CASSQETGRAPGGYTF	NA	TRBV4-1	TRBJ1-2	NA
TGTGCCAGCGGCCTAGCGACAGATACGCAGTATTTT	CASGLATDTQYF	NA	TRBV12-3/TRBV12-4	TRBJ2-3	once
TGCGCCAGCAAACACCGGGACAGACAAGAGACCCAGTACTTC	CASKHRDRQETQYF	TRBD1	TRBV5-1	TRBJ2-5	NA
TGTGCCAGTAGTAGCGGGGGGGCTTCCTACGAGCAGTACTTC	CASSSGGASYEQYF	TRBD2	TRBV19	TRBJ2-7	NA
TGTGCCAGCAGTTTCGACCTCTCGGGCAAAAACATTCAGTACTTC	CASSFDLSGKNIQYF	NA	TRBV28	TRBJ2-4	NA
TGCAGTGCTAGTAGGCAGGGGGCTTCCAATGAGCAGTTCTTC	CSASRQGASNEQFF	TRBD1	TRBV20-1	TRBJ2-1	NA
TGTGCCATCAAGGGAACGGGATTACAAGAGACCCAGTACTTC	CAIKGTGLQETQYF	NA	TRBV10-3	TRBJ2-5	NA
TGTGCCAGCAGACCTCGGCAGGGGTCTCAGCCCCAGCATTTT	CASRPRQGSQPQHF	NA	TRBV6-6	TRBJ1-5	once
TGTGCCACCAGCAGAGCGACTTATGGCTACACCTTC	CATSRATYGYTF	NA	TRBV15	TRBJ1-2	NA
TGTGCCAGCAGCCCGAACAGACAGGGAAGTTGGTCGGGAGGCTACACCTTC	CASSPNRQGSWSGGYTF	TRBD1	TRBV7-9	TRBJ1-2	NA
TGTGCCACCAGTGATACACGGACAGGCAATCAGCCCCAGCATTTT	CATSDTRTGNQPQHF	NA	TRBV24-1	TRBJ1-5	NA
TGCGCCAGCAGCCCCTTAAAGGGGGACTATGGCTACACCTTC	CASSPLKGDYGYTF	NA	TRBV5-1	TRBJ1-2	NA
TGTGCCAGCAGCTTAGAGGCTCCGAGGGGGATCCGGAACACCGGGGAGCTGTTTTTT	CASSLEAPRGIRNTGELFF	NA	TRBV7-6	TRBJ2-2	NA
TGCGCCAGCAGTGTGGCAGGGTTGGGGGAGACCCAGTACTTC	CASSVAGLGETQYF	NA	TRBV10-2	TRBJ2-5	once
TGTGCCAGCACCTCAGGGGAAGGGGGCTACACCTTC	CASTSGEGGYTF	NA	TRBV3-1/TRBV3-2	TRBJ1-2	NA
TGCGCCAGCAGCTTGGAGGGGGACAGTCGAGCGACCCTAGCCAAAAACATTCAGTACTTC	CASSLEGDSRATLAKNIQYF	TRBD1	TRBV5-1	TRBJ2-4	NA
TGTGCTAGCAGCCAGGACAGGGACTACGAGCAGTACTTC	CASSQDRDYEQYF	TRBD1	TRBV7-7	TRBJ2-7	NA
TGTGCCAGCTCACCACGGGCAGGGTTAACGTCGGACTATGGCTACACCTTC	CASSPRAGLTSDYGYTF	NA	TRBV18	TRBJ1-2	NA
TGTGCCAGCAGCTTTTACAGGGGCCGCTCTTCAACTAATGAAAAACTGTTTTTT	CASSFYRGRSSTNEKLFF	TRBD1	TRBV11-2	TRBJ1-4	once
TGTGCCAGCAGGGGACAGGGGGCAAGGTCACCCCTCCACTTT	CASRGQGARSPLHF	TRBD1	TRBV2	TRBJ1-6	NA
TGTGCCAGCAGCCGCCGAACAGGGAATGACTATGGCTACACCTTC	CASSRRTGNDYGYTF	NA	TRBV9	TRBJ1-2	NA
TGTGCCAGCAGCCTCCGCGGGAGCCCAGGGGATACGCAGTATTTT	CASSLRGSPGDTQYF	TRBD2	TRBV9	TRBJ2-3	NA
TGTGCCAGCAGTGAAGCCGGGTGGGGGCTATCGGACTACACCTTC	CASSEAGWGLSDYTF	NA	TRBV6-1	TRBJ1-2	NA
TGTGCCAGCAGTTATCTTACTAGCGGGGGACAAGAGACCCAGTACTTC	CASSYLTSGGQETQYF	TRBD2	TRBV27	TRBJ2-5	NA
TGTGCCAGCAGTCGGACAGATTTGTATGGCTACACCTTC	CASSRTDLYGYTF	NA	TRBV6-5	TRBJ1-2	NA
TGTGCCAGCAAGGTCTACAGGGACCGCACAGATACGCAGTATTTT	CASKVYRDRTDTQYF	NA	TRBV21-1	TRBJ2-3	NA
TGTGCCAGCAGTGAGAGGTCAGTAACCTACAATGAGCAGTTCTTC	CASSERSVTYNEQFF	NA	TRBV2	TRBJ2-1	few
TGTGCCAGCAGTTTATCAACAGGTTTAGGCTACACCTTC	CASSLSTGLGYTF	NA	TRBV27	TRBJ1-2	NA
TGTGCCAGCAGCCGGGTCCCCTACGAGCAGTACTTC	CASSRVPYEQYF	NA	TRBV5-6	TRBJ2-7	NA
TGTGCCAGCAGTTTAGGGACAGGGGTGGGTGAAAAACTGTTTTTT	CASSLGTGVGEKLFF	TRBD1	TRBV28	TRBJ1-4	NA
TGTGCCAGCAGTGAGAGGCCGGGGGACGAAAAACTGTTTTTT	CASSERPGDEKLFF	NA	TRBV2	TRBJ1-4	few
TGTGCCAGTAGGAGCCCGGAGACCCAGTACTTC	CASRSPETQYF	NA	TRBV19	TRBJ2-5	NA
TGTGCCAGCAGCCCTAGCTCGGACAGGGGGCGAGAGACCCAGTACTTC	CASSPSSDRGRETQYF	TRBD1	TRBV7-7	TRBJ2-5	NA
TGTGCCAGCAGCGTAGGGACAGCCGTCTCAGAGACCCAGTACTTC	CASSVGTAVSETQYF	NA	TRBV9	TRBJ2-5	NA
TGTGCCAGCTCACCCGTATTCGCGAACACCGGGGAGCTGTTTTTT	CASSPVFANTGELFF	NA	TRBV18	TRBJ2-2	NA
TGTGCCAGCACTGTCCGGGACAGGGGCCAAGAGACCCAGTACTTC	CASTVRDRGQETQYF	TRBD1	TRBV7-9	TRBJ2-5	NA
TGTGCCTGGAGTTCCGGACTAGCCTACCAAGAGACCCAGTACTTC	CAWSSGLAYQETQYF	TRBD2	TRBV30	TRBJ2-5	NA
TGTGCCAGCGGGCCAGGGGGTCCTTTTGAAAAACTGTTTTTT	CASGPGGPFEKLFF	TRBD1	TRBV27	TRBJ1-4	NA